The 21 T cell receptor beta chains given below trace back to one sample, sequenced in a study of blood T cell repertoires in COVID-19. Only in-frame clones appear in the TCRdb table, and some are missing; sequencing was by immunoSEQ multiplex PCR. In the table there are 200,000 to 250,000 clones, around 80% of which are singletons. Sequencing was done on a sample of peripheral blood. The receptors stem from a woman aged 70-85 years with acute or convalescent COVID-19.

Ten or more counts support this clone. The chain uses TRBV7-9 and TRBJ1-2; 8 bases are shared with TRBD1. With 5 bases clipped from V and 4 bases from J, the junction kept 6 bases outside the gene matches. Germline CDR1 and CDR2: SEHNR and FQNEAQ (reference sequence). This CDR3 has 14 amino acids. The DNA of the CDR3 is TGTGCCAGCAGCACGACAGGGGCCGCCTATGGCTACACCTTC. Its translation: CASSTTGAAYGYTF.

This chain uses TRBV2 with TRBJ1-2; 12 positions agree with TRBD1. The CDR3 is 12 amino acids. V gave up 6 bases and J gave up 12 bases; unmatched junction bases: 5. The germline V gene encodes CDR1 SNHLY and CDR2 FYNNEI. The CDR3 DNA reads as TGTGCCAGCAGAGGGACAGGGGGCAGGGACACCTTC. Translation gives CASRGTGGRDTF.

This chain uses TRBV24-1 with TRBJ2-2, with 7 bases matching TRBD1. Germline lookup yields CDR1 KGHDR and CDR2 SFDVKD. The CDR3 is 16 amino acids. Trimming cost V 5 bases and J 4 bases; bases outside gene matches: 9. CDR3 residues: CATSGSRDSFTGELFF. CDR3 DNA: TGTGCCACCAGTGGGTCCCGGGACAGCTTCACCGGGGAGCTGTTTTTT.

There are a few counts of this clone. This chain joins TRBV5-5 and TRBJ2-5, with D tentatively TRBD1 (6 bases). CDR1 is SGHKS and CDR2 is YYEKEE in the germline V gene (reference sequence). Trimming removed 4 bases from V and 2 bases from J, with 9 bases in between. The CDR3 sequence is 13 residues long. The CDR3 nucleotides read TGTGCCAGCAGCGGGACACCTCAAGAGACCCAGTACTTC. As protein: CASSGTPQETQYF.

This clone occurred once. The chain uses TRBV27 and TRBJ1-6, with TRBD1 matching 7 bases. CDR1 MNHEY and CDR2 SMNVEV come from the germline V gene (reference sequence). There are 14 residues in the CDR3. The V gene end was trimmed by 8 bases and the J gene end by 7 bases; junction bases not matched to a gene: 8. CDR3 sequence reads: CASARTGRNSPLHF. CDR3 nucleotides: TGTGCCAGCGCAAGGACAGGTCGGAATTCACCCCTCCACTTT.

V and J are TRBV27 and TRBJ2-3, with a tentative D call TRBD1 (6 bases). This CDR3 contains 15 residues. Germline-derived CDR1 and CDR2 are MNHEY and SMNVEV (reference sequence). V was cut by 6 bases and J by 4 bases, with 17 bases left in between. CDR3 sequence (DNA): TGTGCCAGCAGCTCAATACAGGGCGCATCAGATACGCAGTATTTT. It yields the protein CASSSIQGASDTQYF.

This rearrangement joins TRBV5-4 to TRBJ2-3, with D perhaps TRBD2 (5 bases). The CDR3 is made up of 15 amino acids. Germline-derived CDR1 and CDR2 are SGHNT and YYREEE (reference sequence). Trimming cost V 0 bases and J 2 bases, with 10 bases left between them. The CDR3 sequence: CASSLALRATDTQYF. The CDR3 bases are TGTGCCAGCAGCTTGGCCCTGAGGGCCACAGATACGCAGTATTTT.

V is TRBV5-1 and J is TRBJ1-1; D might be TRBD1 (5 bases). Trimming cost V 3 bases and J 7 bases, with 13 bases left between them. Germline V gives CDR1 SGHRS, CDR2 YFSETQ. The CDR3 has 13 amino acids. This chain's CDR3 is CASSSAGQGEAFF. Here the CDR3 DNA reads TGCGCCAGCAGCTCAGCTGGGCAGGGTGAAGCTTTCTTT.

V is TRBV27 and J is TRBJ1-3; D call uncertain. CDR1 and CDR2 (germline): MNHEY, SMNVEV (reference sequence). Trimming cost V 6 bases and J 2 bases, with 8 bases left between them. This CDR3 contains 13 residues. CDR3 amino acids: CASREWAGNTIYF. CDR3 in DNA: TGTGCCAGCAGGGAGTGGGCTGGAAACACCATATATTTT.

The chain joins TRBV10-3 to TRBJ1-4; 7 bases map to TRBD1. CDR1 is ENHRY and CDR2 is SYGVKD in the germline V gene. This CDR3 has 12 amino acids. V was clipped by 8 bases and J by 6 bases; unmatched bases: 3. DNA of the CDR3: TGTGCCATCGGCAGGGGGGATGAAAAACTGTTTTTT. Its protein product is CAIGRGDEKLFF.

CDR3: CATSTGGDYGYTF. CDR3 DNA: TGTGCCACCAGCACAGGGGGCGATTATGGCTACACCTTC. The rearrangement links TRBV24-1 to TRBJ1-2, with TRBD1 matching 9 bases. Germline V gene sequence: CDR1 KGHDR, CDR2 SFDVKD. Trimming cost V 7 bases and J 5 bases; bases outside gene matches: 4. This CDR3 comprises 13 residues.

This clone was seen just once. The chain recombines TRBV28 with TRBJ1-1, with D maybe TRBD1 (5 bases). Trimming removed 6 bases from V and 13 bases from J, with 21 bases in between. The CDR3 runs 13 residues. The germline gives CDR1 MDHEN, CDR2 SYDVKM. The CDR3 sequence: CASSPTWPQTGFF. The DNA of the CDR3 is TGTGCCAGCAGCCCTACGTGGCCGCAAACAGGTTTCTTT.

This clone showed up just a few times. J is TRBJ1-5 and V is TRBV12-3 or TRBV12-4, with 7 bases fitting TRBD1. V trimming: 5 bases; J trimming: 6 bases; junction bases outside the gene matches: 4. The length of the CDR3 is 13 residues. CDR3 nucleotides: TGTGCCAGCAGTCTCCCAGGGGGTCAGCCCCAGCATTTT. As protein: CASSLPGGQPQHF.

A note on this clone: The sample contains more than one DNA sequence encoding this CDR3. V is TRBV19 and J is TRBJ2-3; 13 bases are a match to TRBD2. From germline, CDR1 is LNHDA and CDR2 SQIVND (reference sequence). The CDR3 is 15 residues long. V lost 3 bases, J lost 4 bases, and 1 base stayed unmatched. The CDR3 DNA sequence: TGTGCCAGTAGTATTGGACTAGCGGGAGCAGATACGCAGTATTTT. Translation gives CASSIGLAGADTQYF.

The chain employs TRBV9 and TRBJ2-4; D gene ambiguous. V was pared by 0 bases and J by 6 bases, with 7 bases between. The germline V gene has CDR1 SGDLS and CDR2 YYNGEE. There are 13 residues in the CDR3. CDR3 DNA: TGTGCCAGCAGCGTAGGCGGAGCAAACATTCAGTACTTC. Translation gives CASSVGGANIQYF. The complete variable domain, with remaining parts taken from reference TRBV9 and TRBJ2-4, reads DSGVTQTPKHLITATGQRVTLRCSPRSGDLSVYWYQQSLDQGLQFLIQYYNGEERAKGNILERFSAQQFPDLHSELNLSSLELGDSALYFCASSVGGANIQYFGAGTRLSVL.

The V gene is TRBV28, the J gene TRBJ1-5, with D uncertain. Germline assignment: CDR1 MDHEN and CDR2 SYDVKM. CDR3 length equals 15 residues. V lost 3 bases and J lost 4, with 13 bases in between. DNA for the CDR3: TGTGCCAGCAGTTTTGGCTTTTCCCCGAATCAGCCCCAGCATTTT. Translation: CASSFGFSPNQPQHF.

The chain joins TRBV19 to TRBJ1-1; TRBD1 might be the D (6 bases). CDR1 is LNHDA, CDR2 SQIVND, per germline (reference sequence). V lost 3 bases to trimming and J lost 3 bases, with 14 bases between them. The CDR3 length is 15 residues. In DNA form, the CDR3 reads TGTGCCAGTAGTATTGGGGTTAGGACAGACACTGAAGCTTTCTTT. This gives the protein CASSIGVRTDTEAFF.

The chain links TRBV5-1 to TRBJ1-3; a weak D match, TRBD1 (6 bases). The V end lost 4 bases, the J end lost 0 bases, and 11 bases lay between the germline ends. The CDR3 totals 15 residues. Germline CDR1 is SGHRS and CDR2 is YFSETQ. CDR3 nucleotides: TGCGCCAGCAGCCCCGGACAGAACTCTGGAAACACCATATATTTT. It yields the protein CASSPGQNSGNTIYF. The full variable domain, completed using reference TRBV5-1 and TRBJ1-3, is KAGVTQTPRYLIKTRGQQVTLSCSPISGHRSVSWYQQTPGQGLQFLFEYFSETQRNKGNFPGRFSGRQFSNSRSEMNVSTLELGDSALYLCASSPGQNSGNTIYFGEGSWLTVV.

This chain connects TRBV28 to TRBJ2-5, with 8 bases lining up with TRBD2. The CDR3 runs 15 residues. Germline V gives CDR1 MDHEN, CDR2 SYDVKM. The trim removed 5 bases at V and 2 bases at J, leaving 7 bases unmatched. The CDR3 protein is CASSRTSGVQETQYF. CDR3 in DNA: TGTGCCAGCAGTCGAACTAGCGGAGTACAAGAGACCCAGTACTTC.

DNA of the CDR3: TGTGCCAGCAGTGAAGCGATAAATAGGGGAGGAAACTACAATGAGCAGTTCTTC. Amino acids: CASSEAINRGGNYNEQFF. The chain has TRBV2 and TRBJ2-1, with D perhaps TRBD2 (6 bases). The CDR3 spans 18 residues. Germline V gives CDR1 SNHLY, CDR2 FYNNEI. Trimming left V 0 bases short and J 3 bases short, with 18 bases between.

A single count supports this clone. In the same sample, other DNA sequences code for this CDR3. The chain employs TRBV3-1 (or the pseudogene TRBV3-2) and TRBJ2-1, with 7 positions matching TRBD2. The germline gives CDR1 LGHDT, CDR2 YNNKEL (reference sequence). The CDR3 length is 13 residues. V dropped 3 bases and J dropped 7; count of bases not matched to a gene: 3. The CDR3: CASSQLAGNEQFF. CDR3 bases: TGTGCCAGCAGCCAGTTAGCGGGTAATGAGCAGTTCTTC.